A selection of T cell receptor beta chains follows, all from one sample in a study of blood T cell repertoires in COVID-19. The protocol was immunoSEQ multiplex PCR, while the TCRdb copy is restricted to in-frame clones and leaves out a portion. Of roughly 45,000 clones listed, roughly 73% are singletons. The sequencing sample was made of peripheral blood. The receptors were sampled from an older woman with acute or convalescent COVID-19. Both conserved end residues are part of each CDR3. A D gene is named only where the DNA matches it firmly. A clone size is listed for some rows: how often the clone was seen (once, few, many), or a class if it is expanded.

D,size,V,J,DNA,CDR3
NA,NA,TRBV3-1/TRBV3-2,TRBJ1-1,TGTGCCAGCAGCTACGCCCAGGGGATAGGTGAAGCTTTCTTT,CASSYAQGIGEAFF
TRBD1,NA,TRBV7-9,TRBJ2-3,TGTGCCAGCAGCCCTCGGACAGGGGGCCTTCCGTTCGACACAGATACGCAGTATTTT,CASSPRTGGLPFDTDTQYF
TRBD1,NA,TRBV19,TRBJ1-5,TGTGCCAGTACCCGTGGACAGGGGGCGTATCAGCCCCAGCATTTT,CASTRGQGAYQPQHF
NA,few,TRBV13,TRBJ2-1,TGTGCCAGCAGCTCCAACTCCTACAATGAGCAGTTCTTC,CASSSNSYNEQFF
TRBD1,once,TRBV9,TRBJ1-6,TGTGCCAGCAGCGCCGGGACAGACTATAATTCACCCCTCCACTTT,CASSAGTDYNSPLHF
NA,NA,TRBV4-3,TRBJ1-6,TGCGCCAGCAGCCAAGATAGGACAGTTATTTCACCCCTCCACTTT,CASSQDRTVISPLHF
NA,NA,TRBV2,TRBJ1-1,TGTGCCAGCAGGGGGTGGGGGGGGCTCGGTTCTGAAGCTTTCTTT,CASRGWGGLGSEAFF
NA,NA,TRBV5-1,TRBJ1-3,TGCGCCAGCAGCTTGTCGGGGGCTGGAAACACCATATATTTT,CASSLSGAGNTIYF
NA,NA,TRBV7-2,TRBJ2-1,TGTGCCAGCAGCTTAAGGGGCAAGAGCTCCTACAATGAGCAGTTCTTC,CASSLRGKSSYNEQFF
NA,NA,TRBV15,TRBJ1-5,TGTGCCACCAGCAGAGCTGGGCAGAAAAATCAGCCCCAGCATTTT,CATSRAGQKNQPQHF
NA,once,TRBV30,TRBJ1-1,TGTGCCTGGAGTGTTGGACAGCTGAACACTGAAGCTTTCTTT,CAWSVGQLNTEAFF
NA,NA,TRBV7-3,TRBJ2-2,TGTGCCAGCAGCTTTCGGGGTGCCGGGGAGCTGTTTTTT,CASSFRGAGELFF
TRBD1,NA,TRBV5-1,TRBJ2-5,TGCGCCAGCAGCTCAGACAGGGTCCAAGAGACCCAGTACTTC,CASSSDRVQETQYF
NA,once,TRBV9,TRBJ1-4,TGTGCCAGCAGCGTAGGGGGCAGGAGAAATGAAAAACTGTTTTTT,CASSVGGRRNEKLFF
TRBD1,NA,TRBV4-3,TRBJ2-3,TGCGCCAGCAGCCCACAGAGGGCTACCGGGACAGGCACAGATACGCAGTATTTT,CASSPQRATGTGTDTQYF
TRBD1,NA,TRBV19,TRBJ2-5,TGTGCCAGTAGTAGCTACCGGGACAGGGCCCAAGAGACCCAGTACTTC,CASSSYRDRAQETQYF
NA,NA,TRBV18,TRBJ2-5,TGTGCCAGCTCCCACAGCAGGGGCCGCGGAAACGAAGAGACCCAGTACTTC,CASSHSRGRGNEETQYF
TRBD1,NA,TRBV15,TRBJ2-6,TGTGCCACCAGCAGAGATTTGCCAGGGGGCGCTGGGGCCAACGTCCTGACTTTC,CATSRDLPGGAGANVLTF
TRBD1,few,TRBV27,TRBJ2-7,TGTGCCAGCAGTTTTCAGGGGGCGGCCTACGAGCAGTACTTC,CASSFQGAAYEQYF